This is a list of T cell receptor beta chains from one sample in a study of CD8+CD57+ T cells in acquired aplastic anemia. TCRdb reanalysed the reads using MiXCR and keeps one entry per CDR3 protein. The sample includes about 160,000 distinct CDR3 sequences, 71% of them seen just once. Sequenced: sorted CD4+, CD8+, or CD8+CD57+ T cells (not recorded which) from PBMCs. These receptors were obtained from a human donor with aplastic anemia. Both conserved end residues are part of each CDR3. Fields, in order: clone size, V gene, J gene, D gene, CDR3 DNA, CDR3 protein. D genes are given only for firm matches. Clone size is stated in some rows and not others, as once, few, many or a class when expanded.

NA	TRBV7-9	TRBJ1-6	TRBD1	TGTGCCAGCAGCTTAGGACAGGGACAGGGGGCTGAATCACCCCTCCACTTT	CASSLGQGQGAESPLHF
NA	TRBV10-3	TRBJ2-2	NA	TGTGCCATCAGTCGGACAACAGCGGAAACCGGGGAGCTGTTTTTT	CAISRTTAETGELFF
NA	TRBV19	TRBJ2-3	NA	TGTGCCAGTGGATTTACAGATACGCAGTATTTT	CASGFTDTQYF
NA	TRBV6-5	TRBJ2-5	NA	TGTGCCAGCAGTCCCCAGGGTTCCGAGACCCAGTACTTC	CASSPQGSETQYF
NA	TRBV19	TRBJ1-1	TRBD1	TGTGCCAGTAGGCAGGGGGCGGGCACTGAAGCTTTCTTT	CASRQGAGTEAFF
NA	TRBV12-3/TRBV12-4	TRBJ1-3	NA	TGTGCCAGCAGTTTAATTACTGGAAACACCATATATTTT	CASSLITGNTIYF
many	TRBV6-4	TRBJ2-2	NA	TGTGCCAGCAGTGAAAGGGGAAACGGGGAGCTGTTTTTT	CASSERGNGELFF
NA	TRBV24-1	TRBJ2-7	TRBD2	TGTGCCACCAGTGATCCTCGGACTAGCGGGAGAGAGGAGCAGTACTTC	CATSDPRTSGREEQYF
NA	TRBV24-1	TRBJ2-1	NA	TGTGCCACCAGTGACAGCGGGCCTGAGCAGTTCTTC	CATSDSGPEQFF
NA	TRBV10-2	TRBJ2-1	TRBD2	TGCGCCAGCAGTGGACTAGCGGGGTACAATGAGCAGTTCTTC	CASSGLAGYNEQFF
NA	TRBV7-2	TRBJ2-7	TRBD1	TGTGCCAGCAGCTTAGCGTACGGACAGGGGGACTACGAGCAGTACTTC	CASSLAYGQGDYEQYF
NA	TRBV15	TRBJ1-4	NA	TGTGCCACCAGCAGAGTACTGGGGCAGAGAAAACTGTTTTTT	CATSRVLGQRKLFF
NA	TRBV5-4	TRBJ2-7	TRBD2	TGTGCCAGCACGACCGGGGGGAAGGGTCCCTACGAGCAGTACTTC	CASTTGGKGPYEQYF
NA	TRBV2	TRBJ1-2	NA	TGTGCCAGCAGTGACGAATTGCACTATGGCTACACCTTC	CASSDELHYGYTF
NA	TRBV7-9	TRBJ1-1	NA	TGTGCCAGCAGCTTAGTGCAGCCGGGCACTGAAGCTTTCTTT	CASSLVQPGTEAFF
NA	TRBV10-3	TRBJ2-1	TRBD2	TGTGCCACCTGGGCGGGAGTAGAGCAGTTCTTC	CATWAGVEQFF
once	TRBV7-9	TRBJ1-3	NA	TGTGCCAGCAGTTTCTTAAACACCATATATTTT	CASSFLNTIYF
NA	TRBV7-9	TRBJ2-7	NA	TGTGCCACCGACTACGAGCAGTACTTC	CATDYEQYF
NA	TRBV7-9	TRBJ1-2	NA	TGTGCCAGCAGTTTTTGGAGAGAGAATGGCTACACCTTC	CASSFWRENGYTF
NA	TRBV7-3	TRBJ1-2	NA	TGTGCCAGCAGTTACATCGGGGGGTGGGATGGCTACACCTTC	CASSYIGGWDGYTF
NA	TRBV7-9	TRBJ2-7	TRBD2	TGTGCCAGCAGCTCCGGACTAGCGGGTCCCTACGAGCAGTACTTC	CASSSGLAGPYEQYF
many	TRBV6-2/TRBV6-3	TRBJ2-6	NA	TGTGCCAGCAGTTACTCGGGGGAGTCTGGGGCCAACGTCCTGACTTTC	CASSYSGESGANVLTF
once	TRBV24-1	TRBJ2-1	NA	TGTGCCACCAACCTCCCGGGTTCCAATGAGCAGTTCTTC	CATNLPGSNEQFF
NA	TRBV29-1	TRBJ1-2	TRBD1	TGCAGCGTGGGGGACAGGCGCACCTATGGCTACACCTTC	CSVGDRRTYGYTF
NA	TRBV5-4	TRBJ2-5	TRBD1	TGTGCCAGCAGTAAGGACAGGGGAGAGACCCAGTACTTC	CASSKDRGETQYF
NA	TRBV15	TRBJ2-7	NA	TGTGCCACCAGCAGAGAAAGGGGCACATTTCCGGAGTACTTC	CATSRERGTFPEYF
NA	TRBV20-1	TRBJ2-7	NA	TGCAGTGCTAGAGCGCCCGTTGGGGGCTCCTACGAGCAGTACTTC	CSARAPVGGSYEQYF
NA	TRBV19	TRBJ2-3	TRBD2	TGTGCCAGTAGTACCACCGGGACTAGCGGGATGGGGTATTTT	CASSTTGTSGMGYF
once	TRBV19	TRBJ1-1	TRBD1	TGTGCCAGTACCTCCGACAGGGGGCGACCTGAAGCTTTCTTT	CASTSDRGRPEAFF
NA	TRBV10-2	TRBJ2-7	TRBD2	TGCGCCAGCAGTGAGCTAGCGGGATCTTCCGACGAGCAGTACTTC	CASSELAGSSDEQYF
NA	TRBV20-1	TRBJ2-7	TRBD1	TGCAGTGCGGGGGACAGGGGGGTGTGGGAGCAGTACTTC	CSAGDRGVWEQYF
NA	TRBV7-8	TRBJ1-5	NA	TGTGCCAGCAGCTTTTTCCAGGGTAGCAATCAGCCCCAGCATTTT	CASSFFQGSNQPQHF
NA	TRBV7-3	TRBJ2-7	NA	TGTGCCAGCAGTTTGGAGGGCGGCTACGAGCAGTACTTC	CASSLEGGYEQYF
NA	TRBV7-3	TRBJ1-2	TRBD1	TGTGCCAGCAGCTTGGGGGCAGGGGGCAATGGCTACACCTTC	CASSLGAGGNGYTF
NA	TRBV5-1	TRBJ2-5	NA	TGCGCCAGCAGCTTGACCAGATTTGGGGAGACCCAGTACTTC	CASSLTRFGETQYF
NA	TRBV25-1	TRBJ1-3	NA	TGTGCCAGCAGACCTCAGGGTAGGCTGTCTGGAAACACCATATATTTT	CASRPQGRLSGNTIYF
few	TRBV24-1	TRBJ2-1	NA	TGTGCCACCAGTGATTCAGGGTGGGATGAGCAGTTCTTC	CATSDSGWDEQFF
NA	TRBV7-3	TRBJ1-2	NA	TGTGCCAGCCTAGGGAGCGGGGTCGGCTACACCTTC	CASLGSGVGYTF
NA	TRBV2	TRBJ2-5	NA	TGTGCCAGCATTAATGACAGGCGGAAAGAGACCCAGTACTTC	CASINDRRKETQYF
NA	TRBV10-3	TRBJ2-5	TRBD2	TGTGCCAGCAGTACCGGCCTAGCGGGGCACCAAGAGACCCAGTACTTC	CASSTGLAGHQETQYF
NA	TRBV19	TRBJ2-7	NA	TGTGCCAGTAGTATAAGTTTTGACTACGAGCAGTACTTC	CASSISFDYEQYF
NA	TRBV20-1	TRBJ2-7	TRBD1	TGCAGTGCTAGACAGGGGGCGTGGACCTACGAGCAGTACTTC	CSARQGAWTYEQYF
NA	TRBV20-1	TRBJ2-7	NA	TGCAGTGCTAGCCGAGGCAGGGGCCCCAACTACGAGCAGTACTTC	CSASRGRGPNYEQYF
NA	TRBV25-1	TRBJ2-3	NA	TGTGCCAGCAGTGAGCCGAACGTGGGCACAGATACGCAGTATTTT	CASSEPNVGTDTQYF
NA	TRBV25-1	TRBJ1-2	NA	TGTGCCAGCAGTGAATACGAAGACCCGACCTTC	CASSEYEDPTF
NA	TRBV7-9	TRBJ2-3	TRBD2	TGTGCCTACCGGTCGGGAGGGTACACAGATACGCAGTATTTT	CAYRSGGYTDTQYF
NA	TRBV7-9	TRBJ2-7	TRBD1	TGTGCCAGCAGCTGGGCCAATTTTGAGACAGGGGGCTACGAGCAGTACTTC	CASSWANFETGGYEQYF
NA	TRBV24-1	TRBJ2-5	TRBD2	TGTGCCACCAGTGACGGGACTAGCGGGAAAGAGACCCAGTACTTC	CATSDGTSGKETQYF
NA	TRBV5-5	TRBJ2-1	TRBD2	TGTGCCAGCAGCCTAGGACTAGGGGCGGTTGAGCAGTTCTTC	CASSLGLGAVEQFF
many	TRBV6-4	TRBJ2-2	TRBD2	TGTGCCAGCGGTCGGGGGGGCGGAACCGGGGAGCTGTTTTTT	CASGRGGGTGELFF
NA	TRBV9	TRBJ1-5	NA	TGTGCCAGCAGCTCCGGGACGTCGGATCAGCCCCAGCATTTT	CASSSGTSDQPQHF
NA	TRBV7-9	TRBJ2-1	TRBD1	TGTGCCAGCAGCTTAGAATCGGGACAGTTGAATGAGCAGTTCTTC	CASSLESGQLNEQFF
few	TRBV7-2	TRBJ1-1	NA	TGTGCCAGCAGCCCACTACGAGTCACTGAAGCTTTCTTT	CASSPLRVTEAFF
NA	TRBV7-6	TRBJ2-2	NA	TGTGCCAGCAGCTCAAGGGGGGAGCTGTTTTTT	CASSSRGELFF
NA	TRBV5-1	TRBJ1-1	NA	TGCGCCAGCAGGGCGGGACACCGAATAAACACTGAAGCTTTCTTT	CASRAGHRINTEAFF
NA	TRBV29-1	TRBJ2-7	NA	TGCAGCGTGGGGGGTCCGGCGGGCGACGAGCAGTACTTC	CSVGGPAGDEQYF
NA	TRBV7-8	TRBJ2-7	NA	TGTGCCAGCACCGAGATTGGGGACCCCTACGAGCAGTACTTC	CASTEIGDPYEQYF